Presented here are 2 T cell receptor beta chains from one specimen sequenced in a study of T-cell memory formation after mild COVID-19 (dated by TCRdb to 2020 to 2023). The library relied on 5' RACE. Sequenced on an Illumina NovaSeq 6000. TCRdb trimmed public reads at Q25 via fastp, called clones via MiXCR and kept in-frame beta chains. Duplicate CDR3 protein sequences are folded into a single record with the most common DNA and genes. The sample table lists 120,000 or so distinct CDR3 sequences, over 15% of them with a count of one. Jointly, the top ten make up 4.5% to 6.5% of the sample. Input material: PBMCs or a T cell subset sorted from them (not recorded which). The receptors were gathered from a man younger than 30 who had mild COVID-19 (a few samples of this study predate the infection). The sample titles of this study are shuffled in the database, so cell type and time point are left out; the donor was told from shared clones.

This clonotype was seen repeatedly, ten times or more. The CDR3 DNA is TGTGCCAGCAGCTTAGCCCACCGGGGGGGCCCCGATACGCAGTATTTT. Translated, it gives CASSLAHRGGPDTQYF. The chain combines TRBV7-2 with TRBJ2-3, with TRBD2 matching 8 bases. Unmatched junction bases numbered 8, after V lost 0 bases and J lost 6 bases. Germline values: CDR1 SGHTA, CDR2 FQGNSA. The CDR3 covers 16 residues.

V usage is TRBV6-1 and J usage is TRBJ2-1; 7 bases match TRBD1. The CDR3 spans 17 residues. J was trimmed by 5 bases and V by 6 bases; bases with no gene match: 16. Germline CDR1 is MNHNS and CDR2 is SASEGT. CDR3 sequence reads: CASSRRGNSLSNNEQFF. CDR3 nucleotide sequence: TGTGCCAGCAGCCGCAGGGGGAATTCACTCAGCAACAATGAGCAGTTCTTC.